This passage covers 14 T cell receptor beta chains from one sample sequenced in a study of OX40 agonist ivuxolimab in advanced cancers. Generated by immunoSEQ multiplex PCR, the TCRdb table keeps only in-frame clones and is missing some. This table holds 75,000 to 100,000 clones, around 89% found once. Sample: CD4+ or CD8+ T cells sorted from blood, taken in a trial of the OX40 agonist ivuxolimab. The receptors shown here come from an adult with an advanced solid tumor such as melanoma, head and neck, liver or kidney cancer.

The rearrangement joins TRBV7-9 to TRBJ2-2; 10 bases align to TRBD1. Germline V CDR1 and CDR2: SEHNR, FQNEAQ (reference sequence). With 5 bases clipped from V and 6 bases from J, the junction kept 9 bases outside the gene matches. The CDR3 spans 16 residues. The CDR3 region has the DNA TGTGCCAGCAGCGGAGGACAGGGGGGAAGGGCCGGGGAGCTGTTTTTT. It translates to CASSGGQGGRAGELFF. Supplemented by reference TRBV7-9 and TRBJ2-2, the full variable domain reads DTGVSQNPRHKITKRGQNVTFRCDPISEHNRLYWYRQTLGQGPEFLTYFQNEAQLEKSRLLSDRFSAERPKGSFSTLEIQRTEQGDSAMYLCASSGGQGGRAGELFFGEGSRLTVL.

This chain connects TRBV5-1 to TRBJ2-1; no reliable D call. The CDR3 runs 14 residues. Trimming shortened V by 4 bases and J by 2 bases, and 10 bases separated the two germline ends. Germline V gene lookup returns CDR1 SGHRS and CDR2 YFSETQ. The CDR3 protein is CASSPGPAYNEQFF. CDR3 nucleotides: TGCGCCAGCAGCCCCGGCCCCGCCTACAATGAGCAGTTCTTC. The variable domain in full, completed from reference TRBV5-1 and TRBJ2-1, reads KAGVTQTPRYLIKTRGQQVTLSCSPISGHRSVSWYQQTPGQGLQFLFEYFSETQRNKGNFPGRFSGRQFSNSRSEMNVSTLELGDSALYLCASSPGPAYNEQFFGPGTRLTVL.

The chain has TRBV28 and TRBJ1-4; 7 bases line up with TRBD1. Looked up from germline, CDR1 is MDHEN and CDR2 is SYDVKM. The CDR3 consists of 11 residues. V lost 5 bases and J lost 14; bases outside the gene matches: 5. The CDR3 reads CASSVQGRLFF. The CDR3 DNA reads as TGTGCCAGCAGTGTACAGGGGAGGCTGTTTTTT.

The rearrangement joins TRBV6-5 to TRBJ1-4; perhaps TRBD1 as D (5 bases). V was trimmed by 0 bases and J by 10 bases, leaving 9 bases between them. This CDR3 contains 13 residues. CDR1 is MNHEY and CDR2 is SVGAGI in the germline V gene. The CDR3 DNA reads as TGTGCCAGCAGTTACTCGAAGGGACCAAAACTGTTTTTT. Its translation: CASSYSKGPKLFF.

This chain connects TRBV18 to TRBJ2-5; D might be TRBD1 (5 bases). The CDR3 totals 14 residues. Germline V CDR1 and CDR2: KGHSH, LQKENI. V lost 1 base and J lost 5, with 11 bases in between. The CDR3 sequence: CASSPQGIKETQYF. The CDR3 DNA is TGTGCCAGCTCACCACAGGGGATTAAGGAGACCCAGTACTTC.

This chain links TRBV5-8 with TRBJ2-3; 9 bases align to TRBD1. This CDR3 spans 15 amino acids. With V trimmed by 4 bases and J by 0 bases, 3 bases remained unmatched. Germline CDR1 is SGHTS and CDR2 is YDEGEE. The CDR3 loop reads CASSMGQGSTDTQYF. As DNA, the CDR3 is TGTGCCAGCAGCATGGGACAGGGCAGCACAGATACGCAGTATTTT.

The gene calls are TRBV19 and TRBJ1-4; 9 bases match TRBD1. The CDR3 totals 15 residues. The germline CDR1 and CDR2 sequences are LNHDA and SQIVND (reference sequence). V shed 5 bases, J shed 8 bases, and the junction held 9 bases outside the gene matches. In nucleotides, the CDR3 is TGTGCCAGTAGTCCGGGACAGGGCTCATGGGAAAAACTGTTTTTT. This translates into CASSPGQGSWEKLFF.

The V call is TRBV6-1, the J call TRBJ1-2; D uncertain. The CDR3 has 14 amino acids. V was pared by 4 bases and J by 3 bases, with 12 bases between. Germline V gives CDR1 MNHNS, CDR2 SASEGT. The CDR3 sequence is CASSVLGYDYGYTF. The CDR3 DNA sequence: TGTGCCAGCAGTGTGTTAGGGTACGACTATGGCTACACCTTC.

The chain is built from TRBV9 and TRBJ1-1; D is undetermined. Germline-derived CDR1 and CDR2 are SGDLS and YYNGEE. Trimming removed 0 bases at V and 1 base at J, with 4 bases between. The CDR3 sequence is 13 residues long. CDR3 in DNA: TGTGCCAGCAGCGTAGACCAGAACACTGAAGCTTTCTTT. Translated, it gives CASSVDQNTEAFF.

The chain employs TRBV7-9 and TRBJ1-2, with D possibly TRBD1 on 6 matching bases. V dropped 4 bases and J dropped 4 bases, with 16 bases sitting between them. The CDR3 is 15 residues long. Germline loops: CDR1 SEHNR, CDR2 FQNEAQ (reference sequence). CDR3 nucleotide sequence: TGTGCCAGCAGCTCCGGGACACTGGAAAGCTATGGCTACACCTTC. Translation gives CASSSGTLESYGYTF.

This chain links TRBV6-6 with TRBJ2-7; 10 bases match TRBD2. This CDR3 comprises 16 residues. Per germline, CDR1 MNHNY and CDR2 SVGAGI (reference sequence). Unmatched junction bases numbered 14, after V lost 5 bases and J lost 7 bases. The DNA for the CDR3 is TGTGCCAGCAGTCCCCTAACAGCGGGAGGGCCGGGGGAGCAGTACTTC. Its translation: CASSPLTAGGPGEQYF.

This chain joins TRBV18 and TRBJ2-7; the D is unclear. The CDR3 runs 13 residues. The V gene's germline CDR1 is KGHSH and CDR2 LQKENI. The V gene lost 1 base and the J gene lost 1 base, with 5 bases spanning the gap. In DNA form, the CDR3 reads TGTGCCAGCTCACCACGGGGTTCCTACGAGCAGTACTTC. Protein product: CASSPRGSYEQYF.

The rearrangement uses TRBV2 and TRBJ2-5; 11 bases agree with TRBD2. Germline trimming cut 6 bases from V and 5 bases from J; bases unmatched to any gene: 2. The CDR3 loop spans 13 amino acids. CDR1 and CDR2 (germline): SNHLY, FYNNEI. The CDR3 nucleotides are TGTGCCAGCAGGCCTAGCGGGGGGGAGACCCAGTACTTC. It encodes CASRPSGGETQYF.

Points on this clone: Relative to the germline gene, one junction end is altered; a read error may explain this. This sequence joins TRBV29-1 and TRBJ1-4, with 7 bases that match TRBD1. The CDR3 is 13 amino acids. CDR1 is SQVTM and CDR2 is ANQGSEA in the germline V gene. The CDR3 DNA is TGCCCTCTCCTGACAGGGCCTAATAAAAAACTGTTTTTT. This translates into CPLLTGPNKKLFF.